The 25 T cell receptor beta chains given below trace back to one sample, sequenced in a study of Ad26.COV2.S vaccination and SARS-CoV-2 variants. Here immunoSEQ multiplex PCR was the method, and the copy in TCRdb shows in-frame clones only, minus some. The sample lists 350,000 to 450,000 clones; around 86% were seen once. Treatment defined: some 20 received Ad26.COV2.S at low or high dose, single or two shots; about 5 received placebo; per-sample allocation not given. Samples analyzed were those drawn on day 63 after the first vaccine or placebo injection. Material: peripheral blood, obtained in a trial of Ad26.COV2.S vaccine versus placebo. The receptor set was obtained from a person aged 18-65 years who received the Ad26.COV2.S COVID-19 vaccine or a placebo.

The chain employs TRBV25-1 and TRBJ2-2; 8 nucleotides line up with TRBD1. With V trimmed by 1 base and J by 1 base, 8 bases remained unmatched. Germline values: CDR1 MGHDK, CDR2 SYGVNS. The CDR3 length is 18 residues. The DNA of the CDR3 is TGTGCCAGCAGTGAATTTAGGACGGGGACAGGGAACACCGGGGAGCTGTTTTTT. It yields the protein CASSEFRTGTGNTGELFF.

V gene TRBV4-1 combines with J gene TRBJ1-5; tentatively, D is TRBD1 (6 bases). The V gene's germline CDR1 is MGHRA and CDR2 YSYEKL. There are 17 residues in the CDR3. The ends were cut back, 0 bases at V and 2 bases at J, with 14 bases in the middle. The CDR3 sequence is CASSQDGNRQGNQPQHF. CDR3 nucleotides: TGCGCCAGCAGCCAAGATGGGAACCGACAGGGCAATCAGCCCCAGCATTTT.

The CDR3 region has the DNA TGCGCCAGCAGCCTCGATTCACCCCTCCACTTT. As protein: CASSLDSPLHF. The chain has TRBV4-1 and TRBJ1-6; D call uncertain. The length of the CDR3 is 11 residues. Germline CDR1 MGHRA, CDR2 YSYEKL. V lost 4 bases and J 8 bases, leaving 3 bases between the germline ends.

The chain joins TRBV6-2 or TRBV6-3 to TRBJ1-5, with 9 bases fitting TRBD1. Germline V CDR1 and CDR2: MNHEY, SVGEGT. The J segment lost 6 bases and the V segment lost 2 bases, leaving 5 bases of the junction unmatched. CDR3 length equals 15 residues. The DNA of the CDR3 is TGTGCCAGCAGTTACGAGGACAGGGGTTCTCAGCCCCAGCATTTT. Protein product: CASSYEDRGSQPQHF.

The gene calls are TRBV5-1 and TRBJ2-1, with 10 bases fitting TRBD2. The V gene's germline CDR1 is SGHRS and CDR2 YFSETQ. Trimming took 2 bases from V and 6 from J; bases not matched to a gene: 2. The CDR3 loop spans 14 amino acids. CDR3 bases: TGCGCCAGCAGCTTTAGCGGGGGGATCAATGAGCAGTTCTTC. Its protein is CASSFSGGINEQFF.

This chain's CDR3 is CASSLADGGKQYF. Here the CDR3 DNA reads TGTGCCAGCAGTTTAGCGGATGGGGGGAAGCAGTACTTC. This chain uses TRBV12-3 or TRBV12-4 with TRBJ2-7, with a possible D match to TRBD2 (6 bases). Trimming stripped 0 bases from V and 8 bases from J, with 11 bases between. This CDR3 spans 13 amino acids.

This clone was recorded at least ten times. This chain uses TRBV28 with TRBJ1-1, with TRBD1 matching 9 bases. CDR1 and CDR2 (germline): MDHEN, SYDVKM. The CDR3 contains 13 residues. The J segment lost 3 bases and the V segment lost 11 bases, leaving 7 bases of the junction unmatched. CDR3: CAGGTGQDTEAFF. The CDR3 region has the DNA TGTGCCGGAGGGACAGGGCAAGACACTGAAGCTTTCTTT.

This rearrangement joins TRBV11-2 to TRBJ1-6; no reliable D call. CDR3 length: 14 residues. The V gene lost 0 bases and the J gene lost 9 bases, with 9 bases spanning the gap. The germline V gene encodes CDR1 SGHAT and CDR2 FQNNGV. In nucleotides, the CDR3 is TGTGCCAGCAGCTTAGATCTTGAGATTTCACCCCTCCACTTT. This sequence encodes CASSLDLEISPLHF.

As for this clone: The same CDR3 is also encoded by other DNA sequences in this sample. The chain uses TRBV3-1 (or the pseudogene TRBV3-2) and TRBJ1-5; D ambiguous. This CDR3 contains 14 residues. Germline CDR1 reads LGHDT; CDR2 reads YNNKEL (reference sequence). V lost 1 base, J lost 3 bases, and 7 bases lay in between. CDR3 in DNA: TGTGCCAGCAGCCAAGGAGGCTCCAATCAGCCCCAGCATTTT. Translated, it gives CASSQGGSNQPQHF.

The chain carries TRBV7-2 and TRBJ2-7; 7 bases match TRBD2. Germline assignment: CDR1 SGHTA and CDR2 FQGNSA. With 4 bases clipped from V and 0 bases from J, the junction kept 6 bases outside the gene matches. The CDR3 is made up of 15 amino acids. The CDR3 protein is CASSSGGISSYEQYF. CDR3 in DNA: TGTGCCAGCAGCTCCGGGGGGATCAGCTCCTACGAGCAGTACTTC.

The rearrangement links TRBV7-8 to TRBJ1-2; 10 bases are shared with TRBD1. The CDR3 is 16 amino acids. Unmatched junction bases numbered 4, after V lost 0 bases and J lost 3 bases. CDR1 is SGHVS, CDR2 FQNEAQ, per germline. In DNA form, the CDR3 reads TGTGCCAGCAGCTTAGCCGGGACAGGGGATGACTATGGCTACACCTTC. Translation gives CASSLAGTGDDYGYTF. Together with reference TRBV7-8 and TRBJ1-2, the CDR3 gives the full variable domain: GAGVSQSPRYKVAKRGQDVALRCDPISGHVSLFWYQQALGQGPEFLTYFQNEAQLDKSGLPSDRFFAERPEGSVSTLKIQRTQQEDSAVYLCASSLAGTGDDYGYTFGSGTRLTVV.

This chain links TRBV4-2 with TRBJ2-6; D is uncertain. In germline, CDR1 is LGHNA, CDR2 YNFKEQ. Trimming took off 0 bases at V and 4 bases at J, with 19 bases between the two ends. This CDR3 contains 19 residues. CDR3 sequence reads: CASSQDVRRILGGANVLTF. Written as DNA, the CDR3 is TGTGCCAGCAGCCAAGATGTCAGGCGGATCCTCGGCGGGGCCAACGTCCTGACTTTC.

The chain uses TRBV30 and TRBJ1-2; D gene unclear. The germline CDR1 and CDR2 sequences are GTSNPN and SVGIG (reference sequence). This CDR3 spans 13 amino acids. Trimming took off 4 bases at V and 3 bases at J, with 12 bases between the two ends. Here the CDR3 reads CAWKPGQYYGYTF. CDR3 sequence (DNA): TGTGCCTGGAAGCCCGGGCAATACTATGGCTACACCTTC. Full variable domain (remainder filled in from reference TRBV30 and TRBJ1-2): SQTIHQWPATLVQPVGSPLSLECTVEGTSNPNLYWYRQAAGRGLQLLFYSVGIGQISSEVPQNLSASRPQDRQFILSSKKLLLSDSGFYLCAWKPGQYYGYTFGSGTRLTVV.

This sequence joins TRBV4-1 and TRBJ2-1; tentatively, D is TRBD2 (6 bases). Between the trimmed V and J ends, which lost 8 bases and 0 bases, there was a span of 11 bases. Germline values: CDR1 MGHRA, CDR2 YSYEKL. This CDR3 has 14 amino acids. The CDR3 DNA reads as TGCGCCAGCGGCAGTAGCGGCTCCTACAATGAGCAGTTCTTC. Translating it yields CASGSSGSYNEQFF.

The J gene is TRBJ1-6, the V gene TRBV27; D is perhaps TRBD1 (6 bases). CDR1 MNHEY and CDR2 SMNVEV come from the germline V gene (reference sequence). V lost 5 bases and J lost 4, with 9 bases in between. The CDR3 consists of 14 residues. This CDR3 is CASSLTGYNSPLHF. Here the CDR3 DNA reads TGTGCCAGCAGTCTAACAGGGTATAATTCACCCCTCCACTTT.

CDR3 residues: CASSVGTGVHTDTQYF. The DNA of the CDR3 is TGTGCCAGCAGCGTAGGTACAGGGGTCCACACAGATACGCAGTATTTT. V gene TRBV9 combines with J gene TRBJ2-3, with 7 positions matching TRBD1. J was trimmed by 2 bases and V by 0 bases; bases with no gene match: 6. The CDR3 has 16 amino acids. The germline V gene encodes CDR1 SGDLS and CDR2 YYNGEE.

This clone was seen a handful of times. CDR3 DNA sequence: TGTGCCAGCAGCGTAGGAAAGGACCCTTTCTATGGCTACACCTTC. Translating it yields CASSVGKDPFYGYTF. The V call is TRBV9, the J call TRBJ1-2; D not certain. The CDR3 extends over 15 amino acids. V shed 0 bases and J shed 4 bases, with 13 bases lying between them. Germline loops: CDR1 SGDLS, CDR2 YYNGEE.

The rearrangement uses TRBV7-3 and TRBJ1-1; 9 bases fit TRBD1. Germline CDR1 SGHTA, CDR2 FQGTGA. The CDR3 has 13 amino acids. J gave up 10 bases and V 5 bases, and 8 bases lay outside the gene matches. The CDR3 loop reads CASSADRGKTAFF. The CDR3 DNA reads TGTGCCAGCAGCGCGGACAGGGGCAAAACAGCTTTCTTT.

V is TRBV5-1 and J is TRBJ2-3; TRBD2 matches 11 bases. Germline V gives CDR1 SGHRS, CDR2 YFSETQ. Trimming at V came to 4 bases and at J to 8 bases, leaving 12 bases not matched to a gene. CDR3 size: 16 residues. The CDR3 reads CASSPSSGGLAGTQYF. DNA for the CDR3: TGCGCCAGCAGCCCCTCTAGCGGGGGGCTAGCTGGTACGCAGTATTTT.

The chain recombines TRBV7-9 with TRBJ2-1; TRBD1 aligns across 7 bases. The CDR3 covers 13 residues. V trimming: 5 bases; J trimming: 5 bases; junction bases outside the gene matches: 3. From germline, CDR1 is SEHNR and CDR2 FQNEAQ (reference sequence). The CDR3 nucleotides are TGTGCCAGCAGCCTGACAGGGAACAATGAGCAGTTCTTC. Encoded protein: CASSLTGNNEQFF.

The chain employs TRBV27 and TRBJ1-2; tentative D call: TRBD1 (5 bases). In germline, CDR1 is MNHEY, CDR2 SMNVEV (reference sequence). This CDR3 contains 13 residues. Trimming stripped 8 bases from V and 1 base from J, with 11 bases between. The chain's CDR3 is CASGTSGNYGYTF. In nucleotides, the CDR3 is TGTGCCAGCGGGACCTCCGGTAACTATGGCTACACCTTC.

V usage is TRBV5-1 and J usage is TRBJ2-2; 7 positions agree with TRBD2. Looked up from germline, CDR1 is SGHRS and CDR2 is YFSETQ. V shed 4 bases and J 3 bases; nucleotides not matched to a gene: 9. The CDR3 covers 16 residues. The CDR3 is CASSQGLVGDTGELFF. DNA for the CDR3: TGCGCCAGCAGCCAAGGACTAGTGGGGGACACCGGGGAGCTGTTTTTT.

This clone showed up just once. The genes are TRBV30 and TRBJ1-6; D unresolved. V lost 2 bases to trimming and J lost 0 bases, with 5 bases between them. Germline V CDR1 and CDR2: GTSNPN, SVGIG (reference sequence). This CDR3 contains 14 residues. CDR3 coding DNA: TGTGCCTGGAGTACTAGCTCCTATAATTCACCCCTCCACTTT. Its protein product is CAWSTSSYNSPLHF. The whole variable domain, filled in from reference TRBV30 and TRBJ1-6, reads SQTIHQWPATLVQPVGSPLSLECTVEGTSNPNLYWYRQAAGRGLQLLFYSVGIGQISSEVPQNLSASRPQDRQFILSSKKLLLSDSGFYLCAWSTSSYNSPLHFGNGTRLTVT.

Here the CDR3 reads CASSSGTARNTIYF. The DNA of the CDR3 is TGTGCCAGCAGCTCCGGGACAGCACGAAACACCATATATTTT. This chain links TRBV5-4 with TRBJ1-3; TRBD1 agrees at 7 bases. CDR3 length equals 14 residues. Germline trimming cut 3 bases from V and 5 bases from J; bases unmatched to any gene: 5. Germline values: CDR1 SGHNT, CDR2 YYREEE (reference sequence).

The chain links TRBV11-1 to TRBJ2-2, with 7 bases matching TRBD2. Losses at the gene ends were 5 bases for V and 0 bases for J; bases not matched to a gene: 3. The CDR3 covers 15 residues. From germline, CDR1 is SGHAT and CDR2 FQDESV (reference sequence). CDR3: CASSRTSTNTGELFF. CDR3 nucleotides: TGTGCCAGCAGCCGGACTAGTACGAACACCGGGGAGCTGTTTTTT.